Presented here are 30 T cell receptor beta chains from one specimen sequenced in a study of Graves' ophthalmopathy and Graves' hyperthyroidism. Investigators amplified TCR beta CDR3 regions from RNA transcripts. First-round RT-PCR employed HTBI primers, with a second-round multiplex PCR after it. TCRdb fed the multiplex PCR reads into MiXCR, producing one record per CDR3 protein. The table includes roughly 500,000 distinct CDR3 sequences, roughly 14% detected once. Sample: blood. The receptor source for this set is a woman in her twenties or thirties with Graves' ophthalmopathy.

This clonotype was found many times. J is TRBJ2-5 and V is TRBV5-6; TRBD2 aligns across 8 bases. The junction had 11 bases not matched to a gene; V was cut back by 4 bases and J by 0 bases. CDR3 length: 17 residues. The germline gives CDR1 SGHDT, CDR2 YYEEEE. This CDR3 is CASSLLLRGGYQETQYF. The DNA of the CDR3 is TGTGCCAGCAGCCTCCTGCTTCGGGGGGGGTACCAAGAGACCCAGTACTTC.

There are many counts of this clonotype. The rearrangement links TRBV12-3 or TRBV12-4 to TRBJ2-2; D is perhaps TRBD2 (5 bases). Trimming took 7 bases from V and 6 from J, leaving 12 bases between them. The CDR3 consists of 13 residues. The chain's CDR3 is CASTYEGSGELFF. In DNA, the CDR3 is TGTGCCAGCACCTATGAGGGATCCGGGGAGCTGTTTTTT.

Many counts were recorded for this clonotype. The V and J genes are TRBV24-1 and TRBJ1-5; possibly TRBD1 for D (6 bases). CDR1 and CDR2 from the germline V gene are KGHDR and SFDVKD. The CDR3 covers 17 residues. V gave up 4 bases and J gave up 2 bases, with 17 bases separating them. The DNA for the CDR3 is TGTGCCACCAGTGAGACAGGAAGAGGTATCGGCAATCAGCCCCAGCATTTT. Translated: CATSETGRGIGNQPQHF.

This clonotype turned up a few times. This chain uses TRBV19 with TRBJ1-5; D perhaps matches TRBD1 (5 bases). V lost 7 bases and J lost 5, with 21 bases in between. From germline, CDR1 is LNHDA and CDR2 SQIVND (reference sequence). This CDR3 is built from 16 residues. CDR3 in DNA: TGTGCCAGTACCCCCGGGGGAGGGCCAATTTATCAGCCCCAGCATTTT. This gives the protein CASTPGGGPIYQPQHF.

This clonotype was recorded many times. The V gene is TRBV15, the J gene TRBJ1-2; D gene uncertain. The CDR3 runs 13 residues. Germline V gene data show CDR1 as LNHNV and CDR2 as YYDKDF (reference sequence). V dropped 1 base and J dropped 7 bases, with 10 bases sitting between them. CDR3 coding DNA: TGTGCCACCAGCAGAGGTGGGTTGGCTGGCTACACCTTC. Its translation is CATSRGGLAGYTF. The full variable domain, with the rest looked up from reference TRBV15 and TRBJ1-2, is DAMVIQNPRYQVTQFGKPVTLSCSQTLNHNVMYWYQQKSSQAPKLLFHYYDKDFNNEADTPDNFQSRRPNTSFCFLDIRSPGLGDTAMYLCATSRGGLAGYTFGSGTRLTVV.

This clonotype was counted a few times. J is TRBJ1-5 and V is TRBV18; D unresolved. The V gene lost 5 bases and the J gene lost 5 bases, with 10 bases spanning the gap. This CDR3 is built from 13 residues. Germline-derived CDR1 and CDR2 are KGHSH and LQKENI. The CDR3 DNA reads as TGTGCCAGCTCATCGGGTTGGGATCAGCCCCAGCATTTT. Translation: CASSSGWDQPQHF.

This clonotype has at least ten counts. This sequence joins TRBV7-9 and TRBJ2-7; tentatively, D is TRBD2 (5 bases). The CDR3 is 12 residues long. The V and J ends lost 5 bases and 5 bases respectively, with 10 bases between them. In germline, CDR1 is SEHNR, CDR2 FQNEAQ (reference sequence). The CDR3 DNA is TGTGCCAGCAGCGAACGGACTGACGAGCAGTACTTC. Translated, it gives CASSERTDEQYF.

This clonotype was seen repeatedly, ten times or more. This chain connects TRBV27 to TRBJ2-5; D gene uncertain. This CDR3 is built from 15 residues. The V gene lost 5 bases and the J gene lost 5 bases, with 18 bases spanning the gap. CDR1 is MNHEY and CDR2 is SMNVEV in the germline V gene (reference sequence). The CDR3 protein is CASSPASSPRETQYF. The DNA of the CDR3 is TGTGCCAGCAGTCCCGCTAGTTCCCCCAGGGAGACCCAGTACTTC.

The V and J genes are TRBV3-1 and TRBJ1-1; 9 bases align to TRBD1. Germline lookup yields CDR1 LGHDT and CDR2 YNNKEL (reference sequence). CDR3 length: 14 residues. V dropped 5 bases and J dropped 3; count of bases not matched to a gene: 4. DNA for the CDR3: TGTGCCAGCAGCGCCGGACAGGGGCACACTGAAGCTTTCTTT. Protein sequence: CASSAGQGHTEAFF.

On this clonotype: At one boundary the junction diverges from the germline segment, which might be a read error. This chain uses TRBV12-3 or TRBV12-4 with TRBJ2-7; D is uncertain. This CDR3 contains 13 residues. CDR3 loop: CASSLISSYDQYF. DNA for the CDR3: TGTGCCAGCAGTTTAATTAGCTCGTACGACCAGTACTTC.

CDR3 in DNA: TGTGCCAGCAGCCTCGGGGGGTGCACTGAAGCTTTCTTT. Protein product: CASSLGGCTEAFF. The rearrangement links TRBV3-1 to TRBJ1-1, with D perhaps TRBD1 (5 bases). CDR3 length: 13 residues. Trimming cost V 4 bases and J 4 bases, with 10 bases left between them. Germline-derived CDR1 and CDR2 are LGHDT and YNNKEL (reference sequence).

The table lists this clonotype with many counts. The V call is TRBV13, the J call TRBJ2-5, with D perhaps matching TRBD1 (5 bases). This CDR3 has 14 residues. Germline CDR1 PRHDT, CDR2 FYEKMQ (reference sequence). V was shortened by 5 bases and J by 3 bases, with 13 bases between the two germline ends. CDR3 in DNA: TGTGCCAGCAGCCATTCCAGGGCAGAAGAGACCCAGTACTTC. Translation: CASSHSRAEETQYF. Full variable domain (rest looked up from reference TRBV13 and TRBJ2-5): AAGVIQSPRHLIKEKRETATLKCYPIPRHDTVYWYQQGPGQDPQFLISFYEKMQSDKGSIPDRFSAQQFSDYHSELNMSSLELGDSALYFCASSHSRAEETQYFGPGTRLLVL.

This clonotype was observed at least ten times. This chain uses TRBV14 with TRBJ2-5; tentatively, D is TRBD2 (5 bases). The ends were cut back, 3 bases at V and 2 bases at J, with 10 bases in the middle. Per germline, CDR1 SGHDN and CDR2 FVKESK. The CDR3 sequence is 14 residues long. CDR3 DNA sequence: TGTGCCAGCAGCCATAGGACTGTGCAAGAGACCCAGTACTTC. This codes for CASSHRTVQETQYF.

This clonotype was detected many times. V is TRBV19 and J is TRBJ1-5, with D unclear. Deletions cut 4 bases from V and 7 bases from J, with 11 bases between. The CDR3 consists of 13 residues. The germline CDR1 and CDR2 sequences are LNHDA and SQIVND (reference sequence). The CDR3 loop is CASSTPRFQPQHF. CDR3 sequence (DNA): TGTGCCAGTAGTACCCCCAGGTTCCAGCCCCAGCATTTT.

In its sample, this clonotype was seen many times. V is TRBV7-9 and J is TRBJ2-7; D is perhaps TRBD2 (5 bases). The CDR3 is 13 residues long. The germline gives CDR1 SEHNR, CDR2 FQNEAQ (reference sequence). Trimming took 1 base from V and 3 from J, leaving 7 bases between them. The CDR3 spells CASSLGEYYEQYF. CDR3 nucleotides: TGTGCCAGCAGCTTAGGGGAGTACTACGAGCAGTACTTC.

This clonotype was seen ten or more times. The chain couples TRBV12-3 or TRBV12-4 to TRBJ2-5; D is unresolved. CDR3 size: 14 residues. Deletions cut 2 bases from V and 5 bases from J, with 12 bases between. The CDR3 DNA follows: TGTGCCAGCAGTTTAAAGCACGGCTTCGAGACCCAGTACTTC. This sequence encodes CASSLKHGFETQYF.

This clonotype was recorded at least ten times. The rearrangement joins TRBV20-1 to TRBJ1-5; no reliable D call. V was cut by 0 bases and J by 3 bases, with 12 bases left in between. The CDR3 runs 15 residues. The V gene's germline CDR1 is DFQATT and CDR2 SNEGSKA (reference sequence). CDR3 nucleotides: TGCAGTGCTAGAGATTTTGGAACAAACAATCAGCCCCAGCATTTT. Encoded protein: CSARDFGTNNQPQHF.

The chain has TRBV12-3 or TRBV12-4 and TRBJ2-5, with D uncertain. This CDR3 contains 14 residues. With 8 bases removed from V and 9 bases from J, the gap between germline ends came to 22 bases. DNA for the CDR3: TGTGCCAGCTCCTTGAAGCCTCTGGGTGGGGCCCAGTACTTC. Its protein product is CASSLKPLGGAQYF.

This chain uses TRBV5-6 with TRBJ1-1; D remains unclear. V gave up 2 bases and J gave up 4 bases, with 9 bases separating them. Germline V gene data show CDR1 as SGHDT and CDR2 as YYEEEE. The CDR3 loop spans 13 amino acids. In DNA, the CDR3 is TGTGCCAGCAGCTTTCGGCAGGCCACTGAAGCTTTCTTT. It codes for CASSFRQATEAFF. The full variable domain, in which reference TRBV5-6 and TRBJ1-1 provide the parts outside the CDR3, is DAGVTQSPTHLIKTRGQQVTLRCSPKSGHDTVSWYQQALGQGPQFIFQYYEEEERQRGNFPDRFSGHQFPNYSSELNVNALLLGDSALYLCASSFRQATEAFFGQGTRLTVV.

This clonotype was picked up many times. V is TRBV6-1 and J is TRBJ2-7; D remains ambiguous. Germline V gene sequence: CDR1 MNHNS, CDR2 SASEGT. The V end was cut by 4 bases, the J end by 1 base, with 17 bases between. The CDR3 is 16 amino acids. The CDR3 DNA sequence: TGTGCCAGCAGTGTTGGGTGGAGCATACCTTCCTACGAGCAGTACTTC. Translation: CASSVGWSIPSYEQYF.

This clonotype was seen repeatedly, ten times or more. The genes are TRBV19 and TRBJ1-2; 9 bases line up with TRBD1. This CDR3 has 14 residues. Per germline, CDR1 LNHDA and CDR2 SQIVND (reference sequence). Losses at the gene ends were 4 bases for V and 4 bases for J; bases not matched to a gene: 4. Here the CDR3 reads CASSTDRGGYGYTF. CDR3 nucleotide sequence: TGTGCCAGTAGTACGGACAGGGGCGGCTATGGCTACACCTTC.

Only one count was recorded for this clonotype. A read error may produce the germline difference seen at one junction end. V gene TRBV12-3 or TRBV12-4 combines with J gene TRBJ1-2; 7 nucleotides agree with TRBD1. The CDR3 consists of 16 residues. The CDR3 DNA reads TGTGCCAGCATTTTTTGGGGGGACAGTGTTAACTATGGCTACATCTTC. Translation: CASIFWGDSVNYGYIF.

This clonotype was observed at least ten times. The CDR3: CSAPPGQTQETQYF. In DNA form, the CDR3 reads TGCAGTGCTCCTCCGGGACAGACACAAGAGACCCAGTACTTC. This chain links TRBV20-1 with TRBJ2-5, with TRBD1 identical over 7 bases. V was clipped by 5 bases and J by 2 bases; unmatched bases: 8. The CDR3 totals 14 residues. Germline V gene lookup returns CDR1 DFQATT and CDR2 SNEGSKA (reference sequence).

This clonotype has a single count. This could be a read error, since a much larger clone is one nucleotide away. The chain combines TRBV24-1 with TRBJ2-3; D possibly corresponds to TRBD2 (5 bases). The CDR3 covers 16 residues. Germline CDR1 is KGHDR and CDR2 is SFDVKD. CDR3 residues: CATSDLTGKGTDTRYF. CDR3 nucleotides: TGTGCCACCAGTGATTTGACGGGGAAAGGCACAGATACGCGGTATTTT.

This clonotype has just a few counts. V gene TRBV5-1 combines with J gene TRBJ2-2; tentative D call: TRBD2 (5 bases). This CDR3 region has 16 residues. V was pared by 4 bases and J by 4 bases, with 17 bases between. Germline V lookup: CDR1 SGHRS, CDR2 YFSETQ. In DNA form, the CDR3 reads TGCGCCAGCAGCATACGGACGGGGATGGGCACCGGGGAGCTGTTTTTT. Translation gives CASSIRTGMGTGELFF.

In its sample, this clonotype was seen many times. The chain has TRBV28 and TRBJ1-6; TRBD1 matches at 8 bases. J gave up 10 bases and V 5 bases, and 7 bases lay outside the gene matches. The CDR3 totals 14 residues. The germline V gene encodes CDR1 MDHEN and CDR2 SYDVKM. The CDR3 reads CASSQDREASPLHF. The CDR3 DNA is TGTGCCAGCAGTCAGGACAGGGAAGCCTCACCCCTCCACTTT.

Many counts were recorded for this clonotype. The chain combines TRBV9 with TRBJ1-6, with unresolved D. V lost 3 bases, J lost 4 bases, and 11 bases lay in between. Looked up from germline, CDR1 is SGDLS and CDR2 is YYNGEE. There are 15 residues in the CDR3. The CDR3 here is CASSAGPNYNSPLHF. CDR3 in DNA: TGTGCCAGCAGCGCCGGACCCAATTATAATTCACCCCTCCACTTT.

This clonotype was recorded at least ten times. The rearrangement joins TRBV4-1 to TRBJ1-5; TRBD1 matches at 7 bases. V lost 9 bases and J lost 2; bases outside the gene matches: 10. The CDR3 consists of 15 residues. Per germline, CDR1 MGHRA and CDR2 YSYEKL. The CDR3 loop is CASNTGVGRNQPQHF. CDR3 in DNA: TGCGCCAGTAACACAGGGGTTGGGCGCAATCAGCCCCAGCATTTT.

This clonotype was recorded many times. It may be a read error: a sequence one base away is much more abundant. The chain combines TRBV28 with TRBJ1-2; maybe TRBD1 (6 bases). The CDR3 contains 11 residues. Germline CDR1 and CDR2: MDHEN and SYDVKM. The DNA for the CDR3 is TGTGCCAGCGGGACATTCTATGACTACACCTTC. This codes for CASGTFYDYTF.

In its sample, this clonotype was seen many times. The CDR3: CASSFTGTTANTEAFF. The CDR3 DNA reads TGTGCCAGCAGCTTTACAGGGACAACAGCGAACACTGAAGCTTTCTTT. The genes are TRBV11-1 and TRBJ1-1; D is perhaps TRBD1 (6 bases). The V end lost 3 bases, the J end lost 1 base, and 15 bases lay between the germline ends. This CDR3 has 16 residues. The V gene's germline CDR1 is SGHAT and CDR2 FQDESV (reference sequence).